Presented here are 9 T cell receptor beta chains from one specimen sequenced in a study of vaccination and CD4 T cells after COVID-19 (dated by TCRdb to between 2021 and 2022). This specimen's treatment or condition label, interpreted: approximately 9-day PBMC culture with coronavirus spike peptide pools or control peptides (ViraFEST assay). Antigens for these TCRs are unknown. Receptor libraries were prepared by PCR. The sequencing machine was an Illumina iSeq 100. TCR sequencing of DNA from cultured CD4+ T cells used the Oncomine TCR Beta short-read assay at the Johns Hopkins FTIC core. TCRdb took the public reads, trimmed them with fastp at Q25, ran MiXCR for clone calling and kept in-frame beta chains. Rows merge per CDR3 protein into single entries with the most common DNA and genes. This sample lists 9,000 to 15,000 distinct CDR3 sequences; about 56% were detected once. Of the sample, approximately 16% falls within the top ten clones.

Sequencing input: CD4+ T cells from blood, cultured in vitro. These receptors were collected from a human donor who had recovered from COVID-19.

This clonotype has a handful of counts. V is TRBV28 and J is TRBJ1-5; D possibly corresponds to TRBD1 (6 bases). The CDR3 covers 13 residues. Germline V gene lookup returns CDR1 MDHEN and CDR2 SYDVKM. V was shortened by 10 bases and J by 6 bases, with 16 bases between the two germline ends. CDR3 in DNA: TGTGCCAACACACAGGGCGGAGGTCAGCCCCAGCATTTT. Its translation is CANTQGGGQPQHF. Filled out from reference TRBV28 and TRBJ1-5, the complete variable domain reads DVKVTQSSRYLVKRTGEKVFLECVQDMDHENMFWYRQDPGLGLRLIYFSYDVKMKEKGDIPEGYSVSREKKERFSLILESASTNQTSMYLCANTQGGGQPQHFGDGTRLSIL.

The chain couples TRBV20-1 to TRBJ2-7; TRBD1 agrees at 8 bases. Germline CDR1 and CDR2: DFQATT and SNEGSKA (reference sequence). The CDR3 sequence is 16 residues long. V shed 3 bases, J shed 1 base, and the junction held 11 bases outside the gene matches. CDR3 DNA: TGCAGTGCTAGGGGGACAGGAGGTGGAGGGTCCTACGAGCAGTACTTC. It codes for CSARGTGGGGSYEQYF.

The chain combines TRBV6-5 with TRBJ1-1, with 8 positions matching TRBD1. V was pared by 1 base and J by 5 bases, with 9 bases of the junction left unmatched. The CDR3 extends over 16 amino acids. Germline V gene sequence: CDR1 MNHEY, CDR2 SVGAGI. The CDR3 loop is CASSYYRTGLGTEAFF. The CDR3 DNA follows: TGTGCCAGCAGTTACTACCGGACAGGGCTAGGAACTGAAGCTTTCTTT.

This chain uses TRBV10-3 with TRBJ2-7, with D perhaps matching TRBD1 (8 bases). Germline loops: CDR1 ENHRY, CDR2 SYGVKD. CDR3 size: 12 residues. Trimming stripped 10 bases from V and 5 bases from J, with 15 bases between. CDR3 amino acids: CASGGQAHEQYF. The CDR3 nucleotides read TGTGCCAGCGGGGGACAGGCCCACGAGCAGTACTTC.

V and J are TRBV6-1 and TRBJ2-5, with D possibly being TRBD1 or TRBD2 (5 bases each). Germline-derived CDR1 and CDR2 are MNHNS and SASEGT. The CDR3 has 17 residues. V shed 5 bases and J shed 0 bases, with 19 bases lying between them. The CDR3 here is CASSRRLGPSNQETQYF. The CDR3 nucleotides read TGTGCCAGCAGTCGACGATTGGGACCTAGTAACCAAGAGACCCAGTACTTC.

This rearrangement joins TRBV6-1 to TRBJ1-6; D unresolved. The CDR3 covers 14 residues. The germline gives CDR1 MNHNS, CDR2 SASEGT. Deletions cut 7 bases from V and 5 bases from J, with 12 bases between. The CDR3 loop is CASKATFNNSPLHF. Written as DNA, the CDR3 is TGTGCCAGCAAGGCGACCTTTAATAATTCACCCCTCCACTTT.

This clonotype has a handful of counts. The chain combines TRBV7-3 with TRBJ2-1; 7 bases are a match to TRBD1. Germline-derived CDR1 and CDR2 are SGHTA and FQGTGA. The CDR3 has 13 residues. V lost 1 base to trimming and J lost 11 bases; unmatched junction nucleotides: 5. The CDR3 bases are TGTGCCAGCAGCTTAAACAGGGGTGGGAAGCAGTTCTTC. The encoded protein is CASSLNRGGKQFF.

This clonotype appeared a few times. The V call is TRBV7-9, the J call TRBJ2-7; D gene uncertain. This CDR3 has 13 amino acids. Between the trimmed V and J ends, which lost 0 bases and 3 bases, there was a span of 6 bases. CDR1 and CDR2 (germline): SEHNR, FQNEAQ (reference sequence). CDR3 in amino acids: CASSLAGIYEQYF. CDR3 DNA sequence: TGTGCCAGCAGCTTAGCCGGAATCTACGAGCAGTACTTC.

V usage is TRBV13 and J usage is TRBJ2-1; TRBD2 matches 9 bases. The CDR3 covers 16 residues. CDR1 and CDR2 from the germline V gene are PRHDT and FYEKMQ (reference sequence). V lost 5 bases and J lost 3; bases outside the gene matches: 8. The CDR3 DNA is TGTGCCAGCAGCCTCAATAGCGGGAGAGGCTACAATGAGCAGTTCTTC. Translating it yields CASSLNSGRGYNEQFF. The entire variable domain, with the rest obtained from reference TRBV13 and TRBJ2-1, is as follows: AAGVIQSPRHLIKEKRETATLKCYPIPRHDTVYWYQQGPGQDPQFLISFYEKMQSDKGSIPDRFSAQQFSDYHSELNMSSLELGDSALYFCASSLNSGRGYNEQFFGPGTRLTVL.